These 26 T cell receptor beta chains came from one sample sequenced in a study of regulatory T cells in long-lasting Graves disease. The time point denotes: newly diagnosed GD, antithyroid drugs for less than 3 months. RNA isolated from PBMCs was used to make the TCR library. HTBI primers from iRepertoire and Arm-PCR of CDR3 regions yielded the TCR beta libraries. TCRdb ran MiXCR on the multiplex PCR reads and lists one entry per CDR3 protein. Of about 400,000 distinct CDR3 sequences in the sample, about 17% are singletons; the top ten hold around 21%. These same data were also listed under a study on T cells in Graves' hyperthyroidism and ophthalmopathy.

This sample comprised peripheral blood mononuclear cells (PBMCs), obtained at new diagnosis, from a patient treated with antithyroid drugs. The receptors were gathered from a woman under 30 with Graves disease.

This clonotype was seen ten or more times. The chain links TRBV6-1 to TRBJ2-1; TRBD2 matches at 11 bases. After removal of 2 bases from V and 1 base from J, the junction contained 7 bases not matched to a gene. This CDR3 is built from 18 residues. The germline gives CDR1 MNHNS, CDR2 SASEGT. The CDR3 bases are TGTGCCAGCAGTGAACCCCGCCCTAGCGGGAGGTCCTACAATGAGCAGTTCTTC. As protein: CASSEPRPSGRSYNEQFF.

This clonotype was found many times. This chain joins TRBV5-6 and TRBJ2-7; D remains unclear. The CDR3 covers 15 residues. Trimming left V 0 bases short and J 3 bases short, with 13 bases between. Per the germline V gene, CDR1 is SGHDT and CDR2 is YYEEEE. The CDR3, as DNA: TGTGCCAGCAGCTTGGGCCCCTCGACCCTCTACGAGCAGTACTTC. This sequence encodes CASSLGPSTLYEQYF.

This clonotype was counted at least ten times. The rearrangement links TRBV5-5 to TRBJ2-1; D is possibly TRBD2 (6 bases). The germline gives CDR1 SGHKS, CDR2 YYEKEE (reference sequence). CDR3 length: 16 residues. The V end was cut by 2 bases, the J end by 8 bases, with 20 bases between. The CDR3 nucleotides read TGTGCCAGCAGCTTCGCGTACCTTCCCCCGGGGGATGAGCAGTTCTTC. This translates into CASSFAYLPPGDEQFF.

This clonotype was observed many times. The chain combines TRBV11-3 with TRBJ2-1, with D possibly being TRBD2 (6 bases). Trimming took off 2 bases at V and 8 bases at J, with 10 bases between the two ends. CDR1 SGHNT and CDR2 YENEEA come from the germline V gene. The CDR3 extends over 13 amino acids. This CDR3 is CASSLNWRDEQFF. The DNA of the CDR3 is TGTGCCAGCAGCTTAAATTGGAGGGATGAGCAGTTCTTC.

A remark on this clonotype: Being one base from a much bigger clone, this may be a read error. The gene calls are TRBV27 and TRBJ2-2; no definite D call. Germline V gene data show CDR1 as MNHEY and CDR2 as SMNVEV (reference sequence). This CDR3 is built from 14 residues. The CDR3 sequence is CVSSLSGFTGELFF. The CDR3 nucleotides read TGTGTCAGCAGTTTATCAGGTTTCACGGGGGAGCTGTTTTTT.

This clonotype was counted ten times or more. The rearrangement uses TRBV27 and TRBJ1-2; perhaps TRBD1 as D (5 bases). The CDR3 is made up of 13 amino acids. Germline CDR1 MNHEY, CDR2 SMNVEV (reference sequence). Trimming took off 3 bases at V and 5 bases at J, with 10 bases between the two ends. CDR3 amino acids: CASSFRDGYGYTF. The CDR3 bases are TGTGCCAGCAGTTTCCGGGACGGGTATGGCTACACCTTC.

The rearrangement links TRBV28 to TRBJ1-5; 10 bases align to TRBD1. This CDR3 has 16 residues. The trim removed 5 bases at V and 2 bases at J, leaving 6 bases unmatched. Germline V gene data show CDR1 as MDHEN and CDR2 as SYDVKM. CDR3 bases: TGTGCCAGCAGTGCGACCGGGACAGGGGGCAATCAGCCCCAGCATTTT. It codes for CASSATGTGGNQPQHF.

This clonotype was seen repeatedly, ten times or more. The V and J genes are TRBV5-6 and TRBJ2-5; D remains unclear. The CDR3 has 15 amino acids. Germline CDR1 reads SGHDT; CDR2 reads YYEEEE. Trimming stripped 1 base from V and 0 bases from J, with 10 bases between. The CDR3 reads CASSLPSQNQETQYF. In DNA, the CDR3 is TGTGCCAGCAGCTTGCCCAGCCAAAACCAAGAGACCCAGTACTTC.

This clonotype has a count of ten or more. This rearrangement joins TRBV20-1 to TRBJ2-1; D uncertain. The V gene lost 7 bases and the J gene lost 7 bases, with 17 bases spanning the gap. The CDR3 loop spans 13 amino acids. CDR1 and CDR2 (germline): DFQATT, SNEGSKA (reference sequence). The CDR3 region is CSGQVFVLNEQFF. The CDR3, as DNA: TGCAGTGGCCAAGTGTTTGTTTTGAATGAGCAGTTCTTC.

This clonotype was seen only once. V gene TRBV2 combines with J gene TRBJ1-3; TRBD1 is a possible D gene (5 bases). This CDR3 spans 12 amino acids. CDR1 and CDR2 from the germline V gene are SNHLY and FYNNEI. Trimming cost V 6 bases and J 7 bases, with 10 bases left between them. The CDR3 region has the DNA TGTGCCAGCAGGGTGGGGGGGAACACCATATATTTT. Amino acids: CASRVGGNTIYF.

The genes are TRBV5-1 and TRBJ1-2, with 8 nucleotides matching TRBD1. Losses at the gene ends were 6 bases for V and 4 bases for J; bases not matched to a gene: 8. Germline V gene data show CDR1 as SGHRS and CDR2 as YFSETQ. The CDR3 sequence is 14 residues long. CDR3 nucleotide sequence: TGCGCCAGCACCCTGGGACAGGCTTCCTATGGCTACACCTTC. Encoded protein: CASTLGQASYGYTF.

To note about this clonotype: A single base separates this from a much larger clone, so it may be a read error. This sequence joins TRBV6-9 and TRBJ2-3; D tentatively fits TRBD1 or TRBD2 (6 bases each). V lost 8 bases and J lost 2, with 17 bases in between. Germline V gene lookup returns CDR1 MNHGY and CDR2 SVAAGI. The CDR3 has 15 amino acids. In nucleotides, the CDR3 is TGTGCCAGCGGTCCTCGGGGGCTCGACACAGATACGCAGTATTTT. It is translated as CASGPRGLDTDTQYF.

Only a few counts were recorded for this clonotype. CDR3 DNA: TGTGCCAGCAGCTTACCCAGGGTTAGCGACACCGGGGAGCTGTTTTTT. The encoded protein is CASSLPRVSDTGELFF. This chain joins TRBV7-9 and TRBJ2-2; D may match TRBD1 or TRBD2 (5 bases each). Trimming pared 2 bases from V and 3 bases from J, leaving 13 bases between. Germline V gene sequence: CDR1 SEHNR, CDR2 FQNEAQ (reference sequence). This CDR3 has 16 amino acids.

This clonotype was picked up many times. The V and J genes are TRBV5-1 and TRBJ2-7, with 7 bases matching TRBD2. The CDR3 spans 13 residues. The germline V gene has CDR1 SGHRS and CDR2 YFSETQ. The V segment lost 0 bases and the J segment 3 bases; nucleotides outside the gene matches: 0. In DNA, the CDR3 is TGCGCCAGCAGCTTGGGGGACTACTACGAGCAGTACTTC. It is translated as CASSLGDYYEQYF.

This clonotype was detected ten times or more. This chain joins TRBV5-1 and TRBJ2-2, with TRBD2 identical over 8 bases. The CDR3 runs 15 residues. J lost 3 bases, V lost 7 bases, and 8 bases had no gene match. The V gene's germline CDR1 is SGHRS and CDR2 YFSETQ. CDR3 in amino acids: CASGLAVGDTGELFF. In nucleotides, the CDR3 is TGCGCCAGCGGACTAGCCGTAGGGGACACCGGGGAGCTGTTTTTT.

This clonotype came up many times. CDR3 amino acids: CASSLALAGSSDTQYF. The CDR3 bases are TGCGCCAGCAGCTTGGCCCTAGCGGGATCTTCAGATACGCAGTATTTT. This chain links TRBV5-1 with TRBJ2-3; TRBD2 matches at 9 bases. This CDR3 comprises 16 residues. Germline V lookup: CDR1 SGHRS, CDR2 YFSETQ. The V segment lost 0 bases and the J segment 4 bases; nucleotides outside the gene matches: 6.

This clonotype was seen many times. This chain joins TRBV30 and TRBJ1-4, with D maybe TRBD1 (5 bases). With 3 bases removed from V and 8 bases from J, the gap between germline ends came to 19 bases. The length of the CDR3 is 15 residues. Germline V gives CDR1 GTSNPN, CDR2 SVGIG (reference sequence). The CDR3 here is CAWRSLGGGGEKLFF. For the CDR3, the DNA is TGTGCCTGGAGGTCCCTCGGGGGTGGGGGAGAAAAACTGTTTTTT.

The rearrangement uses TRBV20-1 and TRBJ2-2; TRBD2 is a possible D gene (7 bases). V was shortened by 0 bases and J by 2 bases, with 16 bases between the two germline ends. The CDR3 sequence is 17 residues long. Per germline, CDR1 DFQATT and CDR2 SNEGSKA (reference sequence). CDR3 bases: TGCAGTGCTAGAGATAATCGCGGGGGCCTCAACACCGGGGAGCTGTTTTTT. It is translated as CSARDNRGGLNTGELFF.

This clonotype showed up just a few times. The V call is TRBV6-1, the J call TRBJ2-7; D is unresolved. This CDR3 comprises 12 residues. V lost 7 bases and J 0 bases, leaving 7 bases between the germline ends. CDR1 is MNHNS and CDR2 is SASEGT in the germline V gene. The CDR3 DNA reads as TGTGCCAGCAAGGCAGCCTCCTACGAGCAGTACTTC. Its protein is CASKAASYEQYF.

This clonotype was counted many times. The CDR3 loop is CSAGEAGRQETQYF. The CDR3 DNA is TGCAGTGCGGGGGAGGCGGGGAGGCAAGAGACCCAGTACTTC. The chain carries TRBV20-1 and TRBJ2-5; TRBD2 is a possible D gene (6 bases). The CDR3 totals 14 residues. Trimming left V 6 bases short and J 2 bases short, with 16 bases between. The germline V gene has CDR1 DFQATT and CDR2 SNEGSKA (reference sequence).

This clonotype came up many times. The chain couples TRBV12-3 or TRBV12-4 to TRBJ2-3; TRBD1 matches 8 bases. The CDR3 is 16 amino acids. V shed 2 bases and J 4 bases; nucleotides not matched to a gene: 8. DNA for the CDR3: TGTGCCAGCAGTTTATTAGGTGCAGGGGGCTCAGATACGCAGTATTTT. This sequence encodes CASSLLGAGGSDTQYF.

The table lists this clonotype with a few counts. The chain combines TRBV12-3 or TRBV12-4 with TRBJ2-1; no clear D. Trimming stripped 7 bases from V and 7 bases from J, with 14 bases between. The CDR3 has 13 amino acids. CDR3: CASTFVVGNEQFF. In nucleotides, the CDR3 is TGTGCCAGCACCTTTGTGGTTGGGAATGAGCAGTTCTTC.

This clonotype was observed many times. This chain joins TRBV12-3 or TRBV12-4 and TRBJ2-4, with 8 bases that match TRBD1. The length of the CDR3 is 13 residues. J was trimmed by 8 bases and V by 7 bases; bases with no gene match: 7. CDR3 residues: CASTLDREDIQYF. CDR3 coding DNA: TGTGCCAGCACCCTGGACAGGGAGGACATTCAGTACTTC.

This clonotype was recorded many times. V usage is TRBV29-1 and J usage is TRBJ2-7, with D perhaps TRBD2 (6 bases). Germline V gives CDR1 SQVTM, CDR2 ANQGSEA. This CDR3 is 13 amino acids long. V lost 3 bases, J lost 6 bases, and 15 bases lay in between. The chain's CDR3 is CSVEGGRNLEQYF. Here the CDR3 DNA reads TGCAGCGTTGAGGGGGGAAGGAACCTCGAGCAGTACTTC.

This clonotype showed up just a few times. The chain couples TRBV24-1 to TRBJ1-5; tentatively, D is TRBD1 (5 bases). The CDR3 consists of 16 residues. Trimming shortened V by 3 bases and J by 3 bases, and 14 bases separated the two germline ends. Germline V gene sequence: CDR1 KGHDR, CDR2 SFDVKD. CDR3 region: CATSDGSTGTNQPQHF. CDR3 coding DNA: TGTGCCACCAGTGATGGATCCACAGGCACCAATCAGCCCCAGCATTTT.

This clonotype appeared a few times. This CDR3 is CASSYSDRVFINQPQHF. The CDR3 bases are TGTGCCAGCAGTTACTCCGACAGGGTGTTCATAAATCAGCCCCAGCATTTT. The J gene is TRBJ1-5, the V gene TRBV6-2 or TRBV6-3; TRBD1 aligns across 7 bases. With V trimmed by 0 bases and J by 4 bases, 9 bases remained unmatched. This CDR3 is built from 17 residues. Germline V gene data show CDR1 as MNHEY and CDR2 as SVGEGT.